This T cell receptor (beta chain) originates from a study of cytomegalovirus exposure and HLA in healthy donors. The PCR employed 60 Vbeta primers together with 13 Jbeta primers. Sequenced by immunoSEQ multiplex PCR; TCRdb stores in-frame clones only, minus some. The sample has roughly 200,000 clones; roughly 80% are singletons. Trimming shortened V by 5 bases and J by 2 bases, and 17 bases separated the two germline ends. Germline V gives CDR1 SGHRS, CDR2 YFSETQ. The CDR3 totals 15 residues. This clone has a handful of counts. The rearrangement joins TRBV5-1 to TRBJ2-7; D gene ambiguous. This TCR was recovered from a woman between 45 and 60 years old in good health and CMV-seronegative. Sequencing was done on a sample of PBMCs. DNA of the CDR3: TGCGCCAGCAGTCCAACTCTCGGCAGCGCCTACGAGCAGTACTTC. Protein: CASSPTLGSAYEQYF.